Listed here are 3 T cell receptor beta chains from one sample, sequenced in a study of control samples from healthy donors and cancer patients. The table came from immunoSEQ multiplex PCR; TCRdb's copy has only in-frame clones and leaves some out. The data hold about 140,000 clones, with under 95% observed a single time. Specimen: blood. The receptors come from a man aged 35 to 55 in good health.

This sequence joins TRBV19 and TRBJ1-1; D may be TRBD1 (5 bases). V was trimmed by 8 bases and J by 5 bases, leaving 15 bases between them. The CDR3 has 13 amino acids. Per the germline V gene, CDR1 is LNHDA and CDR2 is SQIVND (reference sequence). The CDR3 loop reads CASRMRGTTEAFF. For the CDR3, the DNA is TGTGCCAGTCGAATGAGGGGCACGACTGAAGCTTTCTTT.

This rearrangement joins TRBV7-9 to TRBJ1-1, with a tentative D call TRBD1 (6 bases). Trimming removed 4 bases at V and 3 bases at J, with 9 bases between. The CDR3 has 13 residues. Germline V gene data show CDR1 as SEHNR and CDR2 as FQNEAQ (reference sequence). CDR3 sequence reads: CASSSSGDTEAFF. CDR3 bases: TGTGCCAGCAGCTCCTCAGGGGACACTGAAGCTTTCTTT. The full variable domain, in which reference TRBV7-9 and TRBJ1-1 provide the parts outside the CDR3, is DTGVSQNPRHKITKRGQNVTFRCDPISEHNRLYWYRQTLGQGPEFLTYFQNEAQLEKSRLLSDRFSAERPKGSFSTLEIQRTEQGDSAMYLCASSSSGDTEAFFGQGTRLTVV.

The chain recombines TRBV28 with TRBJ2-7; D remains unclear. CDR1 and CDR2 from the germline V gene are MDHEN and SYDVKM. With 5 bases removed from V and 7 bases from J, the gap between germline ends came to 9 bases. CDR3 length equals 11 residues. The CDR3, as DNA: TGTGCCAGCAGTCCCGGCCCAGAGCAGTACTTC. Translated: CASSPGPEQYF.